This TCR beta chain is drawn from a study of T cell responses to AZD1222 COVID-19 vaccine. The assay was immunoSEQ multiplex PCR, and TCRdb's table has in-frame clones only and misses some. The sample lists more than 140,000 clones, about nine tenths seen once, with approximately 3.6% in the top ten. Trimming removed 8 bases at V and 9 bases at J, with 13 bases between. The germline V gene encodes CDR1 SEHNR and CDR2 FQNEAQ (reference sequence). The CDR3 covers 11 residues. This specimen was peripheral blood, taken on day 0 of MenACWY control vaccination. The genes are TRBV7-9 and TRBJ2-5; D is unclear. The receptor's source is an adult in good health. Here the CDR3 DNA reads TGTGCCAGCGGAACAGCCATGGCCCAGTACTTC. This codes for CASGTAMAQYF.